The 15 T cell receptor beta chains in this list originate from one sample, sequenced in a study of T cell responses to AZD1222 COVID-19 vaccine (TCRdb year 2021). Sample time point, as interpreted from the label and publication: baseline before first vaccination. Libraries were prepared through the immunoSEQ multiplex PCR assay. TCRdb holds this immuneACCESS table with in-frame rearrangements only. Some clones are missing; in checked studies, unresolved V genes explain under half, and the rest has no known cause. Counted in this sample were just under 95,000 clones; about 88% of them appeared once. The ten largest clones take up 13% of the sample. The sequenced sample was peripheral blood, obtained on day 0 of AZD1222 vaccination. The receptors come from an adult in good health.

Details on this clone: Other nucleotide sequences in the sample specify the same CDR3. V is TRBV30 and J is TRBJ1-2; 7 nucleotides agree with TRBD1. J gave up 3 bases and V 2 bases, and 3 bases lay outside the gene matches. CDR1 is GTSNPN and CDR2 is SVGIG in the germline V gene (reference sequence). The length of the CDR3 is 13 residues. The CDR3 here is CAWSSQGDYGYTF. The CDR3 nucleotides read TGTGCCTGGAGTTCCCAGGGGGACTATGGCTACACCTTC.

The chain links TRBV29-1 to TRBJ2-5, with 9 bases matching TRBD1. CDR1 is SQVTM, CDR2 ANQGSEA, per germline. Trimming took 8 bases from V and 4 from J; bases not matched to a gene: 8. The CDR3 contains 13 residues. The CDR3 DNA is TGCAGCATCCCCGGACAGGGGCCAGAGACCCAGTACTTC. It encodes CSIPGQGPETQYF.

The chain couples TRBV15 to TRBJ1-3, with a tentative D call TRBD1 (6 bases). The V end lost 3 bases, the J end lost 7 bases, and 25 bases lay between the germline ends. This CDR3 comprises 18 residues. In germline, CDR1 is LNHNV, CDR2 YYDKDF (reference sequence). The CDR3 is CATSRGAGEVSLRNTIYF. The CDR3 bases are TGTGCCACCAGCAGGGGGGCAGGCGAGGTCTCCCTGAGGAACACCATATATTTT. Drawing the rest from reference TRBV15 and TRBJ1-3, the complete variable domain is DAMVIQNPRYQVTQFGKPVTLSCSQTLNHNVMYWYQQKSSQAPKLLFHYYDKDFNNEADTPDNFQSRRPNTSFCFLDIRSPGLGDTAMYLCATSRGAGEVSLRNTIYFGEGSWLTVV.

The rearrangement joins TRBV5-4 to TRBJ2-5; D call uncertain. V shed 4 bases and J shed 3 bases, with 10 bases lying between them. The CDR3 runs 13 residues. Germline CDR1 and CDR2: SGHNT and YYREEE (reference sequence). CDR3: CASSPGEKETQYF. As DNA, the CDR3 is TGTGCCAGCAGCCCCGGCGAGAAAGAGACCCAGTACTTC. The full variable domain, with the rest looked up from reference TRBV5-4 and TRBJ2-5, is ETGVTQSPTHLIKTRGQQVTLRCSSQSGHNTVSWYQQALGQGPQFIFQYYREEENGRGNFPPRFSGLQFPNYSSELNVNALELDDSALYLCASSPGEKETQYFGPGTRLLVL.

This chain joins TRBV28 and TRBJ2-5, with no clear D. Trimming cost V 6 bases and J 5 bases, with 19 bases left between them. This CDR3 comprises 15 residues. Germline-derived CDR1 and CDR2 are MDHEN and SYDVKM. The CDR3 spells CASSPSLGNAETQYF. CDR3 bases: TGTGCCAGCAGCCCCTCCTTGGGGAATGCGGAGACCCAGTACTTC.

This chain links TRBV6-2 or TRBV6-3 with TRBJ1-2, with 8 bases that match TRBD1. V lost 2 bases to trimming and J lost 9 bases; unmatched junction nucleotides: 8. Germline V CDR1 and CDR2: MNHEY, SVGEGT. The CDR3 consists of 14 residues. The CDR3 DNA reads TGTGCCAGCAGTTACCGCCGGGGACAGGCCAGCTACACCTTC. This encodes CASSYRRGQASYTF.

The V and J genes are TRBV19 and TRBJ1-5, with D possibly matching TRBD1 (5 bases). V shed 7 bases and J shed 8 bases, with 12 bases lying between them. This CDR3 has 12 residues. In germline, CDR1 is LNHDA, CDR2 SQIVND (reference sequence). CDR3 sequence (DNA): TGTGCCAGTACGGCAGGGAATAAGCCCCAGCATTTT. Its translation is CASTAGNKPQHF.

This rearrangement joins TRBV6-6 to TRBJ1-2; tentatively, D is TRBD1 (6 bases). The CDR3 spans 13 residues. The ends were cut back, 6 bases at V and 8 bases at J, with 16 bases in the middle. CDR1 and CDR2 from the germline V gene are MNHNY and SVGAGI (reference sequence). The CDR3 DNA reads TGTGCCAGCAGGTCACAGGGAATAGGGGGCTACACCTTC. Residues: CASRSQGIGGYTF.

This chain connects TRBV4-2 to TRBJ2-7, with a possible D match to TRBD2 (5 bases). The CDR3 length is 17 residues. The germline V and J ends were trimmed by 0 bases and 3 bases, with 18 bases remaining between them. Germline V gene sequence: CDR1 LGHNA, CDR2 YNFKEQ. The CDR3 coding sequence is TGTGCCAGCAGCCAAGATAGGACTGGAAACGTTTACTACGAGCAGTACTTC. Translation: CASSQDRTGNVYYEQYF.

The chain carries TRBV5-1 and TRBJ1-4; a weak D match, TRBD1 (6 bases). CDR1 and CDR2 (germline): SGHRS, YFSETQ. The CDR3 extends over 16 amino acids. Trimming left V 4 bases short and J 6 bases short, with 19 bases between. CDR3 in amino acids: CASSTEVGARDEKLFF. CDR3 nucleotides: TGCGCCAGCAGCACCGAAGTGGGGGCGCGTGATGAAAAACTGTTTTTT.

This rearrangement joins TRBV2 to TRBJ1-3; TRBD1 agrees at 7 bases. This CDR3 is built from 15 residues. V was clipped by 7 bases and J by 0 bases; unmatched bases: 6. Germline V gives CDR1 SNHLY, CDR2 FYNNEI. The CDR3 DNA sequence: TGTGCCAGCACCCGGGACAGTCCCTCTGGAAACACCATATATTTT. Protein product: CASTRDSPSGNTIYF.

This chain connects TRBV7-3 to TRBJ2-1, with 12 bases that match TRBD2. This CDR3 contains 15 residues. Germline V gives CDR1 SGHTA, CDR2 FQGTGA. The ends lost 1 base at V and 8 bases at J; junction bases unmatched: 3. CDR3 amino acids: CASSLIASGGDEQFF. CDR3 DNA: TGTGCCAGCAGCTTAATTGCTAGCGGGGGGGATGAGCAGTTCTTC.

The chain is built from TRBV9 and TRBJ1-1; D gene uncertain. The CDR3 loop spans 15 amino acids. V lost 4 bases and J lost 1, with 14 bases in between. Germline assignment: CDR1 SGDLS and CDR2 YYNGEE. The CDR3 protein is CASSSTTEENTEAFF. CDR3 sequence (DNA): TGTGCCAGCAGCTCGACCACCGAGGAGAACACTGAAGCTTTCTTT.

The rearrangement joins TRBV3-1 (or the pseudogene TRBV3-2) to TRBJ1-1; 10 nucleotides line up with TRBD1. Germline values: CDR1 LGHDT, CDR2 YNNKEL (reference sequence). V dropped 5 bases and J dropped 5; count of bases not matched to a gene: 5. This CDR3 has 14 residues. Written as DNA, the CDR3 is TGTGCCAGCAGCTACGACAGGGGGCAGACTGAAGCTTTCTTT. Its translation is CASSYDRGQTEAFF.

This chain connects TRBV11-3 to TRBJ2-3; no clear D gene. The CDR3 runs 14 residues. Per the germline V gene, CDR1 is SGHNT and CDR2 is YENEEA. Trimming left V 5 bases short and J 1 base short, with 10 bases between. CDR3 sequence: CASSPGRGTDTQYF. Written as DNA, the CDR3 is TGTGCCAGCAGCCCGGGTAGGGGCACAGATACGCAGTATTTT.